Listed here is a single T cell receptor (beta chain). Its antigen remains unidentified. The sample originates from a study of shared clonotypes between healthy human individuals. As for the study in general: The study drew on two women and a few men aged 18 to 49 as donors.

This CDR3 spans 16 amino acids. Germline V lookup: CDR1 LNHDA, CDR2 SQIVND (reference sequence). Trimming left V 8 bases short and J 0 bases short, with 14 bases between. Amplification in unsorted PBMC replicate PCRs started from roughly 330 ng DNA, which equals about 30,000 T cell genomes. Sequencing used immunoSEQ multiplex PCR; TCRdb keeps in-frame clones, though not all of them. The sample shows about half a million clones, over 75% of them seen only once. Notes on the study in general: Sampling used blood alone; tissue repertoires probably differ.

The TCR originated in a woman in her forties in good health. Some clones in this sample may be carry-over from other donors' samples. The rearrangement uses TRBV19 and TRBJ2-6; D is unresolved. Source material: PBMCs. The CDR3 region is CASLSRFSSGANVLTF. The DNA of the CDR3 is TGTGCCAGTCTTTCCAGGTTCTCCTCTGGGGCCAACGTCCTGACTTTC.